This T cell receptor beta chain was sequenced for a study of monozygotic twins with inflammatory bowel disease. Whole-study findings and limits: With others, IBD patients shared fewer clonotypes than healthy twins did, especially with disease activity. Twins with IBD were found to have lower TCRbeta diversity (inverse Simpson) than healthy co-twins.

Notes on this clonotype: The antigen is undetermined.

In germline, CDR1 is LNHDA, CDR2 SQIVND (reference sequence). CDR3 length equals 15 residues. TCRdb reprocessed the 5' RACE reads, keeping one entry per CDR3 protein, no DNA. The sample table includes approximately 400,000 distinct CDR3 sequences. The sample consisted of blood. The chain has TRBV19 and TRBJ2-1; TCRdb's D call of TRBD2 is untestable without DNA. This TCR was recovered from a human donor with ulcerative colitis or Crohn's disease, or a healthy co-twin of an affected twin (not recorded which). The CDR3 reads CASNTAGGEYNEQFF.